This TCR beta chain stems from a study of T cell responses to AZD1222 COVID-19 vaccine. With regard to this clone: Its matching antigen is unknown.

CDR1 is LGHNA and CDR2 is YSLEER in the germline V gene. The CDR3 covers 17 residues. Germline trimming cut 4 bases from V and 1 base from J; bases unmatched to any gene: 6. The assay was immunoSEQ multiplex PCR, and TCRdb's table has in-frame clones only and misses some. This table has 150,000 to 200,000 clones, 90% to 95% appearing once. The study's findings and limits: Spike-specific TCR breadth and depth grew following two AZD1222 doses.

The V and J genes are TRBV4-3 and TRBJ2-6; 8 positions agree with TRBD1. This clonotype was obtained from an adult who received the MenACWY meningococcal vaccine as a control. Sample: peripheral blood, taken 28 days after the second dose of the MenACWY control vaccine. The CDR3 spells CASSLRTGGSGANVLTF. CDR3 nucleotide sequence: TGCGCCAGCAGCCTTCGTACAGGGGGGTCTGGGGCCAACGTCCTGACTTTC.